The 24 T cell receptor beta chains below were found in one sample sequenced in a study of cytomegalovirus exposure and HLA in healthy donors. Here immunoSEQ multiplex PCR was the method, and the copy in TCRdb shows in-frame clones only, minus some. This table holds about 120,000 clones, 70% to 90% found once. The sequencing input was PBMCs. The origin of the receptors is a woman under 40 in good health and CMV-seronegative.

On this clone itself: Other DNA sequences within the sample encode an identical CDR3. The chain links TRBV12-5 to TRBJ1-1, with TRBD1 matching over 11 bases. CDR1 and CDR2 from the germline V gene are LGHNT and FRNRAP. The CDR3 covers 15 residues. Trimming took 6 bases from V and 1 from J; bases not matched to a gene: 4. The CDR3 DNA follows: TGTGCTAGTGGCGGACAGGGGGCTAAGAACACTGAAGCTTTCTTT. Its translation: CASGGQGAKNTEAFF. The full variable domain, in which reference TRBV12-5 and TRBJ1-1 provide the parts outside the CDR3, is DARVTQTPRHKVTEMGQEVTMRCQPILGHNTVFWYRQTMMQGLELLAYFRNRAPLDDSGMPKDRFSAEMPDATLATLKIQPSEPRDSAVYFCASGGQGAKNTEAFFGQGTRLTVV.

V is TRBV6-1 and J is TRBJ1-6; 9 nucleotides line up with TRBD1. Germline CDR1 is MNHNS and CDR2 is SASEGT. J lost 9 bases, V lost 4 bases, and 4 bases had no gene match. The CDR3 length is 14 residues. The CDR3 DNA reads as TGTGCCAGCAGTGCGACAGGGGGAGTTTCACCCCTCCACTTT. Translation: CASSATGGVSPLHF.

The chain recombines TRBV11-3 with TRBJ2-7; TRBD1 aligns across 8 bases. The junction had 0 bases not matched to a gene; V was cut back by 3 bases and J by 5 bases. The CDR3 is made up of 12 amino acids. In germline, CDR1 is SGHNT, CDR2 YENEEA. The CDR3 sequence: CASSLDRDEQYF. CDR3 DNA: TGTGCCAGCAGCTTGGACAGGGACGAGCAGTACTTC.

The chain's CDR3 is CASSLFEGGLMVEQYF. DNA of the CDR3: TGTGCCAGCAGCCTATTCGAGGGGGGGCTGATGGTCGAGCAGTACTTC. The chain joins TRBV11-1 to TRBJ2-7; TRBD2 is a possible D gene (7 bases). V lost 5 bases to trimming and J lost 6 bases, with 23 bases between them. From germline, CDR1 is SGHAT and CDR2 FQDESV (reference sequence). There are 16 residues in the CDR3.

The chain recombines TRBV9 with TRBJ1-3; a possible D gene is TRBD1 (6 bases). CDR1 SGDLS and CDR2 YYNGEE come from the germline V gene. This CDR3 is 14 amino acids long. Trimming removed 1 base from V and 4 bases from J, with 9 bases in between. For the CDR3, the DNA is TGTGCCAGCAGCGTACAGGGGAAAGGAAACACCATATATTTT. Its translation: CASSVQGKGNTIYF.

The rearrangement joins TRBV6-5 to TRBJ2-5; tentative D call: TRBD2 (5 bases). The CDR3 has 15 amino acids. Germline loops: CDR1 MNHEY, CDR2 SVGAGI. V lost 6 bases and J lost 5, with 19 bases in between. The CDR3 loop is CASSPPGDARETQYF. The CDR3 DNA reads TGTGCCAGCAGCCCCCCCGGGGATGCTAGGGAGACCCAGTACTTC.

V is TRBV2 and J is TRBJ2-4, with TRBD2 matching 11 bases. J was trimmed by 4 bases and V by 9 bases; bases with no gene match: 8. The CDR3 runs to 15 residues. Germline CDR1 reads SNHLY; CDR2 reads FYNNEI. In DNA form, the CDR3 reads TGTGCCAGTGAGGGGACTAGCGGCACGAAAAACATTCAGTACTTC. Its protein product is CASEGTSGTKNIQYF.

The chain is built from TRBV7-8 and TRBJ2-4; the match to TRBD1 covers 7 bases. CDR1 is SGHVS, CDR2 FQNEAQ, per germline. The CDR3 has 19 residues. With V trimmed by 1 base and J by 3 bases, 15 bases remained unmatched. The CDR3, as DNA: TGTGCCAGCAGCTTAGATCCCTTAAGGACAGGACCAGACAAAAACATTCAGTACTTC. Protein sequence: CASSLDPLRTGPDKNIQYF.

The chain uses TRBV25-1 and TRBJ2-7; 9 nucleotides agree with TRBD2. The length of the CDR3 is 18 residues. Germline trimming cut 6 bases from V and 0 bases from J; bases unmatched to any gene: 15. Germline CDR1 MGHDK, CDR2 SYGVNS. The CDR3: CASSHKEWASGTSYEQYF. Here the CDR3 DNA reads TGTGCCAGCAGCCACAAGGAATGGGCTAGCGGGACCTCCTACGAGCAGTACTTC.

CDR3 residues: CASTSGGARIGTDTQYF. CDR3 DNA: TGTGCCAGTACTAGCGGGGGGGCCCGAATAGGCACAGATACGCAGTATTTT. This chain joins TRBV19 and TRBJ2-3, with 12 nucleotides matching TRBD2. V lost 7 bases, J lost 1 base, and 9 bases stayed unmatched. CDR3 size: 17 residues. Germline values: CDR1 LNHDA, CDR2 SQIVND (reference sequence).

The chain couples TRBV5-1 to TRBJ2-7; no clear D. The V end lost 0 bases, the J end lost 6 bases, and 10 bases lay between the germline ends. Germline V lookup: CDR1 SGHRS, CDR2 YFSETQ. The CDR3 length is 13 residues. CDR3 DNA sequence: TGCGCCAGCAGCTTGGGTTGGTCGGGCGAGCAGTACTTC. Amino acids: CASSLGWSGEQYF.

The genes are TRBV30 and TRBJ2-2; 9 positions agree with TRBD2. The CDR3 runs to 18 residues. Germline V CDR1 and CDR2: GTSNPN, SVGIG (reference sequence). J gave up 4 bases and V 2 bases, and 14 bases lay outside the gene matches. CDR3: CAWSRSFWRGGFTGELFF. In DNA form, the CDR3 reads TGTGCCTGGAGTCGGTCCTTTTGGCGGGGGGGATTCACCGGGGAGCTGTTTTTT.

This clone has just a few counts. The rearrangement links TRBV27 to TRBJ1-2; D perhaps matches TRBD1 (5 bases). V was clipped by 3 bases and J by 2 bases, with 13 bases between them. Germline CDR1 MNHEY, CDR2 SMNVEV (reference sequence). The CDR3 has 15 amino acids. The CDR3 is CASSLGRKGNYGYTF. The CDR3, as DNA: TGTGCCAGCAGTTTGGGCAGGAAGGGGAACTATGGCTACACCTTC.

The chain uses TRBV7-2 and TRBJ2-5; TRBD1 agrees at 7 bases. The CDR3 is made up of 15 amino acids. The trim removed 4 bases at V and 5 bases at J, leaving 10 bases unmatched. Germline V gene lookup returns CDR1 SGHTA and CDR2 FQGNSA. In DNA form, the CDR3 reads TGTGCCAGCAGCTATTACTTGGGACAGTGGGAGACCCAGTACTTC. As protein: CASSYYLGQWETQYF. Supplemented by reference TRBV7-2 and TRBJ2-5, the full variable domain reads GAGVSQSPSNKVTEKGKDVELRCDPISGHTALYWYRQSLGQGLEFLIYFQGNSAPDKSGLPSDRFSAERTGGSVSTLTIQRTQQEDSAVYLCASSYYLGQWETQYFGPGTRLLVL.

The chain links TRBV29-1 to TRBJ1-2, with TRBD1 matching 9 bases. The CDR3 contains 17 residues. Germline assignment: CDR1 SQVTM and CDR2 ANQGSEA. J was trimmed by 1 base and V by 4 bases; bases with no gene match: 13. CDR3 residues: CSVAMTGTGRINYGYTF. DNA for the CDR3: TGCAGCGTTGCCATGACCGGGACAGGGAGGATTAACTATGGCTACACCTTC.

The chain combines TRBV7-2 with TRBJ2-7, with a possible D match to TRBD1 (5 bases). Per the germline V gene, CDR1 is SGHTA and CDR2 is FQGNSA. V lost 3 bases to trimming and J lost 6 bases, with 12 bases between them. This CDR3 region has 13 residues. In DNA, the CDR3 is TGTGCCAGCAGCTTCGGGCAGGGCGGCGAGCAGTACTTC. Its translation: CASSFGQGGEQYF.

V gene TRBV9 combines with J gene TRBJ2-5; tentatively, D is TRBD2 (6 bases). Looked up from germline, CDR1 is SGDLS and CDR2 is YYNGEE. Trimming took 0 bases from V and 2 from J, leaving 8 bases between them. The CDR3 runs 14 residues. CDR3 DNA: TGTGCCAGCAGCGTAGTCGGAGGGCAAGAGACCCAGTACTTC. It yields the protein CASSVVGGQETQYF. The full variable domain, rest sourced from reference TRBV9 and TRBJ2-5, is DSGVTQTPKHLITATGQRVTLRCSPRSGDLSVYWYQQSLDQGLQFLIQYYNGEERAKGNILERFSAQQFPDLHSELNLSSLELGDSALYFCASSVVGGQETQYFGPGTRLLVL.

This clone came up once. CDR3 residues: CASSEAGTTYNEQFF. In DNA, the CDR3 is TGTGCCAGCAGTGAGGCTGGGACAACCTACAATGAGCAGTTCTTC. The genes are TRBV2 and TRBJ2-1, with D possibly TRBD1 on 6 matching bases. The V gene lost 3 bases and the J gene lost 2 bases, with 11 bases spanning the gap. The CDR3 runs to 15 residues. Germline V gene data show CDR1 as SNHLY and CDR2 as FYNNEI.

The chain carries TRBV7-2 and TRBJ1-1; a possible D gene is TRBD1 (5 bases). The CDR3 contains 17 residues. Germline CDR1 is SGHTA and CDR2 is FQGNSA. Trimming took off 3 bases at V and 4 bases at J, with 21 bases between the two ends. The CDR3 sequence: CASSLIPGTEVGTEAFF. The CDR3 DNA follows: TGTGCCAGCAGCTTGATACCGGGGACTGAGGTCGGCACTGAAGCTTTCTTT.

The CDR3 DNA reads as TGTGCCAGCAGTGTAAGTGGGTTGTTGCGGGGCTACGAGCAGTACTTC. Encoded protein: CASSVSGLLRGYEQYF. This chain joins TRBV2 and TRBJ2-7, with a possible D match to TRBD2 (6 bases). Trimming left V 4 bases short and J 3 bases short, with 19 bases between. The germline gives CDR1 SNHLY, CDR2 FYNNEI. This CDR3 region has 16 residues.

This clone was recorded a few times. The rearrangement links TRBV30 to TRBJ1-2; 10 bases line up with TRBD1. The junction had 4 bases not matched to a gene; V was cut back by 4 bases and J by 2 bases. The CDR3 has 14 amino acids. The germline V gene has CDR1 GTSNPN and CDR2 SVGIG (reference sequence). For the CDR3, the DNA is TGTGCCTGGACTGCGGACAGGGGGAACTATGGCTACACCTTC. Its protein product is CAWTADRGNYGYTF.

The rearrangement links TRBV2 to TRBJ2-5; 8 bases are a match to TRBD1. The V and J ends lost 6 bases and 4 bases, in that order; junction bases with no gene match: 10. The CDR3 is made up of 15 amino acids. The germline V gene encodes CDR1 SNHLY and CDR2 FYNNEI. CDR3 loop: CASRLQGAQGETQYF. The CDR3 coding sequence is TGTGCCAGCAGGCTGCAGGGGGCGCAGGGAGAGACCCAGTACTTC.

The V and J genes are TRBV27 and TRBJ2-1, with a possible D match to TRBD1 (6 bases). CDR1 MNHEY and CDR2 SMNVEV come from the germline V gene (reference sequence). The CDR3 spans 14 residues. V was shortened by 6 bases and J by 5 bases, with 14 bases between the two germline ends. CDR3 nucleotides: TGTGCCAGCAGCCTTGACAGGTGGGACAATGAGCAGTTCTTC. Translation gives CASSLDRWDNEQFF.

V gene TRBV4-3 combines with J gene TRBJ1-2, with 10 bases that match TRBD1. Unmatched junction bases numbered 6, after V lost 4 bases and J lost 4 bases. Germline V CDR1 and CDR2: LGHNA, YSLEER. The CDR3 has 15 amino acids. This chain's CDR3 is CASSPGTGVSYGYTF. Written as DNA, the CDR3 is TGCGCCAGCAGCCCCGGGACAGGGGTTAGCTATGGCTACACCTTC.